This TCR beta chain was recorded in a study of naive and memory T cell subsets. Amplification of ligated cDNA took four PCR rounds with SP2 and nested alpha and beta constant primers. TCRdb re-analysed the UMI-ligation and nested PCR reads in MiXCR, keeping a single row per CDR3 protein. Found here are around 30,000 distinct CDR3 sequences, about 6.2% of them singletons; the top ten hold 3.1%. Points from the study as a whole: Potentially, T cell activation and differentiation skew this RNA-based measurement. Higher TCR numbers at tuberculin sites reflect T cell infiltration, per interpretation.

Treatment in this sample: skin biopsy from PPD injection site in Mantoux-positive individual. The library had UMIs added by 3' ligation of an oligonucleotide to TCR cDNA. Skin biopsies came from PPD injection sites in Mantoux-positive individuals. Input was about 1 to 1,100 ng of DNase-treated total RNA without cell sorting. This clonotype was counted only a few times. The antigen remains unidentified. This sequence originates from an adult in good health. The sequencing used skin, collected from a tuberculin skin test site.

CDR3 in amino acids: CASSFGGEAFF. The DNA of the CDR3 is TGTGCCAGCAGTTTTGGTGGTGAAGCTTTCTTT. The chain joins TRBV12-3 or TRBV12-4 to TRBJ1-1; D remains ambiguous. The V end was cut by 3 bases, the J end by 7 bases, with 6 bases between. The CDR3 totals 11 residues.